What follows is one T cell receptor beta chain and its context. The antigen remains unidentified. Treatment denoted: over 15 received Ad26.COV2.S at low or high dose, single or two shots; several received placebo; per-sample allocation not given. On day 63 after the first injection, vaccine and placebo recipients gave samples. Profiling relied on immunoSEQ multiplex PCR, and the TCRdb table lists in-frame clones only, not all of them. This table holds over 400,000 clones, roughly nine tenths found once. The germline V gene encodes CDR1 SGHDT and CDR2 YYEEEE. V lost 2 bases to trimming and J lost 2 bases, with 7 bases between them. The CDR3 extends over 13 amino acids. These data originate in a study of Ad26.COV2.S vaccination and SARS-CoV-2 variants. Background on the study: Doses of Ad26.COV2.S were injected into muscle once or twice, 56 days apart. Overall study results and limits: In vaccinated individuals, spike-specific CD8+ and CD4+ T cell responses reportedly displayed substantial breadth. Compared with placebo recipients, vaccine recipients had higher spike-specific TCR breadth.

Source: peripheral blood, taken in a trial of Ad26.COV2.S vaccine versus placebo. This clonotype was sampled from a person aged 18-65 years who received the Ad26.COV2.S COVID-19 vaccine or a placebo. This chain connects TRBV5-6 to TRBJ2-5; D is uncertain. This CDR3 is CASSFGLQETQYF. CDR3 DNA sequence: TGTGCCAGCAGCTTCGGCCTACAAGAGACCCAGTACTTC.